This T cell receptor beta chain emerged from a study of blood T cell repertoires in COVID-19. Study overall: Donors in the United States, Italy and Spain gave samples during acute or convalescent COVID-19.

Trimming pared 4 bases from V and 2 bases from J, leaving 18 bases between. CDR3 length: 16 amino acids. Germline-derived CDR1 and CDR2 are LGHNA and YNFKEQ. Generated by immunoSEQ multiplex PCR, the TCRdb table keeps only in-frame clones and is missing some. The sample has fewer than 300,000 clones, 81% seen once. Source material: peripheral blood. This sequence was found in a woman in her fifties or sixties with active or convalescent COVID-19. This chain uses TRBV4-2 with TRBJ2-7, with TRBD1 as a possible D gene (6 bases). CDR3 residues: CASSPQPGHQAYEQYF. CDR3 coding DNA: TGTGCCAGCAGCCCCCAACCGGGACACCAGGCCTACGAGCAGTACTTC.